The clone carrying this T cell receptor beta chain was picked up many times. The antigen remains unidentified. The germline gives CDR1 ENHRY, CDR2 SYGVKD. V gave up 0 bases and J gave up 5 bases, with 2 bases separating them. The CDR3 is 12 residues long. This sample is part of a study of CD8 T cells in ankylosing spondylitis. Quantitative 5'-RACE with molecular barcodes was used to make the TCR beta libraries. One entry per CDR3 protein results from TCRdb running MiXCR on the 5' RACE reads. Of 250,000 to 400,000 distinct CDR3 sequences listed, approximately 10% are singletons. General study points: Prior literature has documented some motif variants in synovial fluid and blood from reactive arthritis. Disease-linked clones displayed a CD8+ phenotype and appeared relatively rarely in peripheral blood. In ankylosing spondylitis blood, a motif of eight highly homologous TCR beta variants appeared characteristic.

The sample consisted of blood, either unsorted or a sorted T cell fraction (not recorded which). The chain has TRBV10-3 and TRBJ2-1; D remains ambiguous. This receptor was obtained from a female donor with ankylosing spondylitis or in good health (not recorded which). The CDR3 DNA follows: TGTGCCATCAGTGAGTCCCACAATGAGCAGTTCTTC. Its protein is CAISESHNEQFF.